The clone carrying this T cell receptor (beta chain) was counted between two and nine times. The antigen is undetermined. The sample is drawn from a study of beta chain features in type 1 diabetes. Across the study: There were 107,917,701 sorted cells examined across all samples. Overall study findings and caveats: Comparison showed that naive, central memory and Treg TCRB repertoires appeared more similar among patients than among healthy donors. Cells with high TCR expression could be over-represented by cDNA sequencing. Fewer junction insertions and more nucleotide deletions appeared in type 1 diabetes patients.

As every portion of the isolated RNA was reverse transcribed, the sequencing read expressed TCRB transcripts. Repertoires were generated with immunoSEQ multiplex PCR, while TCRdb's copy carries only in-frame clones and drops some. Of about 340,000 clones listed, 6.5% to 10% are singletons. The V gene lost 7 bases and the J gene lost 3 bases, with 10 bases spanning the gap. Germline V gene lookup returns CDR1 SGHTA and CDR2 FQGNSA. The CDR3 sequence is 12 residues long. What was sequenced was central memory CD4+ T cells from blood. The receptor's source is a young woman in good health. V is TRBV7-2 and J is TRBJ2-7; D is unresolved. In DNA form, the CDR3 reads TGTGCCAGCACCAACCTGGGCTACGAGCAGTACTTC. The encoded protein is CASTNLGYEQYF.